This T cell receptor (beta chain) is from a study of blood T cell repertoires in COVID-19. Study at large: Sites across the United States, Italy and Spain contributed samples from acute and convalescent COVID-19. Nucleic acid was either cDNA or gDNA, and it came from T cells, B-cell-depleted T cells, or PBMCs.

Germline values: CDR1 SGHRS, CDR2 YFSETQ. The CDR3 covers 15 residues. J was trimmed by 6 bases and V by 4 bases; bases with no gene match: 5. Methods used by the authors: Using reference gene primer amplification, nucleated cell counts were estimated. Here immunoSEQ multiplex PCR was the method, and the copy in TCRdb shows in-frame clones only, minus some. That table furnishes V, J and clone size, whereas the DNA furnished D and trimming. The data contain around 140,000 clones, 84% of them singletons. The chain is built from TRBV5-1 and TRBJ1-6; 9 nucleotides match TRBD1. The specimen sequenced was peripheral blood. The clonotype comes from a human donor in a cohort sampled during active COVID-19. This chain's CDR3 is CASSQRGQGNSPLHF. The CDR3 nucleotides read TGCGCCAGCAGCCAGAGGGGACAGGGTAATTCACCCCTCCACTTT.